Following are 30 T cell receptor beta chains from one sample sequenced in a study of vaccination effects on CD4 cells after COVID-19. Having been cultured for less than 12 days, the cells underwent CD4+ T cell isolation. The antigens for these receptors are not known. Measured with immunoSEQ multiplex PCR; TCRdb has only the in-frame clones, and not every one. The sample has about 38,000 clones; 82% are singletons. The sequences come from CD4+ T cells from PBMCs cultured without peptide, collected before COVID-19 vaccination. The receptors shown here come from a human donor who received a COVID-19 vaccine.

CDR3 region: CASSLDSWYEQYV. CDR3 bases: TGTGCCAGCAGCTTGGACTCGTGGTACGAGCAGTACGTC. V gene TRBV5-8 combines with J gene TRBJ2-7; D is ambiguous. CDR1 is SGHTS and CDR2 is YDEGEE in the germline V gene. The CDR3 spans 13 residues. V was pared by 0 bases and J by 4 bases, with 8 bases between.

The chain links TRBV5-1 to TRBJ2-7; 8 bases fit TRBD1. V was clipped by 4 bases and J by 0 bases; unmatched bases: 6. This CDR3 contains 15 residues. Germline V gene sequence: CDR1 SGHRS, CDR2 YFSETQ. Here the CDR3 DNA reads TGCGCCAGCAGCCCCGACAGGGGTGACTCCTACGAGCAGTACGTC. Its protein is CASSPDRGDSYEQYV.

This chain connects TRBV19 to TRBJ2-2, with 12 bases lining up with TRBD2. CDR1 is LNHDA, CDR2 SQIVND, per germline (reference sequence). V lost 6 bases, J lost 6 bases, and 5 bases stayed unmatched. The CDR3 extends over 15 amino acids. CDR3 protein: CASSGLAGPPGELFF. CDR3 nucleotides: TGTGCCAGTAGCGGACTAGCGGGGCCCCCCGGGGAGCTGTTTTTT.

The genes are TRBV6-5 and TRBJ1-2, with 9 bases matching TRBD1. The CDR3 length is 15 residues. Germline-derived CDR1 and CDR2 are MNHEY and SVGAGI. Trimming removed 5 bases from V and 6 bases from J; junction bases left unmatched: 10. This CDR3 reads CASSPQGARQHGYTF. DNA for the CDR3: TGTGCCAGCAGTCCACAGGGGGCCCGGCAGCATGGCTACACCTTC.

The chain has TRBV6-1 and TRBJ1-6, with D unresolved. Trimming took 2 bases from V and 5 from J, leaving 10 bases between them. Germline CDR1 is MNHNS and CDR2 is SASEGT. The CDR3 has 15 amino acids. The chain's CDR3 is CASSEQQPNNSPLHF. The CDR3 coding sequence is TGTGCCAGCAGTGAACAACAGCCTAATAATTCACCCCTCCACTTT.

The V call is TRBV9, the J call TRBJ2-2; 10 nucleotides agree with TRBD2. V shed 0 bases, J shed 1 base, and the junction held 3 bases outside the gene matches. This CDR3 has 17 residues. Germline assignment: CDR1 SGDLS and CDR2 YYNGEE. The CDR3 here is CASSVEPSGGNTGELFF. CDR3 sequence (DNA): TGTGCCAGCAGCGTAGAACCTAGCGGGGGGAACACCGGGGAGCTGTTTTTT.

The sample holds one count of this clone. V is TRBV11-1 and J is TRBJ1-1; a possible D gene is TRBD1 (5 bases). V was trimmed by 7 bases and J by 6 bases, leaving 15 bases between them. Germline lookup yields CDR1 SGHAT and CDR2 FQDESV (reference sequence). The CDR3 is 13 amino acids. The CDR3 bases are TGTGCCAGCAAATTGGTTACAGGCTCTGAAGCTTTCTTT. Its protein is CASKLVTGSEAFF.

V usage is TRBV6-1 and J usage is TRBJ2-1, with no clear D. In germline, CDR1 is MNHNS, CDR2 SASEGT. The CDR3 extends over 13 amino acids. The ends were cut back, 3 bases at V and 2 bases at J, with 5 bases in the middle. For the CDR3, the DNA is TGTGCCAGCAGTGACGCCGCCTACAATGAGCAGTTCTTC. It translates to CASSDAAYNEQFF.

The rearrangement uses TRBV12-3 or TRBV12-4 and TRBJ1-4; D is unresolved. The CDR3 contains 12 residues. V was cut by 3 bases and J by 12 bases, with 11 bases left in between. The CDR3 DNA is TGTGCCAGCAGTTTTCTCCAGAGGCAACTGTTTTTT. It codes for CASSFLQRQLFF.

The chain is built from TRBV18 and TRBJ2-3; D uncertain. Trimming stripped 2 bases from V and 3 bases from J, with 12 bases between. Germline V gives CDR1 KGHSH, CDR2 LQKENI. The CDR3 has 15 amino acids. CDR3 bases: TGTGCCAGCTCACCAAAGAAAGCAGTGACAGATACGCAGTATTTT. Protein product: CASSPKKAVTDTQYF. Full variable domain (outside the CDR3, taken from reference TRBV18 and TRBJ2-3): NAGVMQNPRHLVRRRGQEARLRCSPMKGHSHVYWYRQLPEEGLKFMVYLQKENIIDESGMPKERFSAEFPKEGPSILRIQQVVRGDSAAYFCASSPKKAVTDTQYFGPGTRLTVL.

Here the CDR3 DNA reads TGTGCCAGTAGTCCGGGCGGGACGGACTCTAACTATGGCTACACCTTC. Its translation: CASSPGGTDSNYGYTF. J is TRBJ1-2 and V is TRBV19; a weak D match, TRBD1 (5 bases). The CDR3 runs 16 residues. Per the germline V gene, CDR1 is LNHDA and CDR2 is SQIVND (reference sequence). V was cut by 5 bases and J by 0 bases, with 16 bases left in between.

CDR3 protein: CASSLGPRETQYF. DNA of the CDR3: TGTGCCAGCAGCTTAGGACCACGGGAGACCCAGTACTTC. The genes are TRBV7-2 and TRBJ2-5; D is ambiguous. Deletions cut 1 base from V and 5 bases from J, with 8 bases between. The CDR3 is 13 amino acids. Per germline, CDR1 SGHTA and CDR2 FQGNSA.

The CDR3 is CASSPGTSGRVQQFF. In DNA form, the CDR3 reads TGTGCCAGCAGCCCCGGGACTAGCGGGAGAGTACAGCAGTTCTTC. This chain connects TRBV7-3 to TRBJ2-1; TRBD2 agrees at 14 bases. Looked up from germline, CDR1 is SGHTA and CDR2 is FQGTGA. V lost 5 bases, J lost 11 bases, and 8 bases stayed unmatched. There are 15 residues in the CDR3.

This chain connects TRBV7-2 to TRBJ1-1; D is undetermined. The V gene lost 4 bases and the J gene lost 4 bases, with 13 bases spanning the gap. The CDR3 has 14 residues. Germline assignment: CDR1 SGHTA and CDR2 FQGNSA. The CDR3 DNA is TGTGCCAGCAGCTCGTATACGGGATTCACTGAAGCTTTCTTT. Its protein is CASSSYTGFTEAFF.

The chain couples TRBV5-8 to TRBJ1-4, with 7 bases identical to TRBD1. The V and J ends lost 4 bases and 3 bases, in that order; junction bases with no gene match: 9. CDR1 and CDR2 (germline): SGHTS, YDEGEE. CDR3 length: 16 amino acids. The CDR3 protein is CASSKTGSGSNEKLFF. In DNA, the CDR3 is TGTGCCAGCAGCAAGACAGGGTCAGGATCTAATGAAAAACTGTTTTTT. Together with reference TRBV5-8 and TRBJ1-4, the CDR3 gives the full variable domain: EAGVTQSPTHLIKTRGQQATLRCSPISGHTSVYWYQQALGLGLQFLLWYDEGEERNRGNFPPRFSGRQFPNYSSELNVNALELEDSALYLCASSKTGSGSNEKLFFGSGTQLSVL.

This sequence joins TRBV5-1 and TRBJ2-1, with 9 bases matching TRBD2. CDR3 size: 16 residues. CDR1 is SGHRS, CDR2 YFSETQ, per germline. The V segment lost 4 bases and the J segment 2 bases; nucleotides outside the gene matches: 7. The CDR3 region has the DNA TGCGCCAGCAGCACTGCGGGCGGGGGGGCCTACAATGAGCAGTTCTTC. This gives the protein CASSTAGGGAYNEQFF.

V and J are TRBV9 and TRBJ2-2; no clear D gene. The CDR3 consists of 16 residues. V shed 2 bases and J shed 6 bases, with 17 bases lying between them. The germline CDR1 and CDR2 sequences are SGDLS and YYNGEE. For the CDR3, the DNA is TGTGCCAGCAGCGTGGACCCCCCCCGTGGGGCCGGGGAGCTGTTTTTT. Translating it yields CASSVDPPRGAGELFF.

The V call is TRBV29-1, the J call TRBJ1-1; no clear D gene. This CDR3 spans 12 amino acids. CDR1 and CDR2 from the germline V gene are SQVTM and ANQGSEA. V gave up 4 bases and J gave up 2 bases, with 8 bases separating them. CDR3 sequence (DNA): TGCAGCGTTGGTCAGATAAACACTGAAGCTTTCTTT. Translating it yields CSVGQINTEAFF.

The chain uses TRBV20-1 and TRBJ1-6; D uncertain. This CDR3 region has 14 residues. CDR1 is DFQATT, CDR2 SNEGSKA, per germline (reference sequence). Trimming pared 3 bases from V and 3 bases from J, leaving 9 bases between. CDR3 region: CSASFGSYNSPLHF. CDR3 coding DNA: TGCAGTGCTAGTTTCGGGAGCTATAATTCACCCCTCCACTTT.

The chain is built from TRBV6-1 and TRBJ1-2, with 7 bases aligning to TRBD1. This CDR3 has 14 amino acids. V lost 3 bases, J lost 3 bases, and 4 bases stayed unmatched. Germline V lookup: CDR1 MNHNS, CDR2 SASEGT. CDR3 DNA sequence: TGTGCCAGCAGTGAGGAGGACAGGTACTATGGCTACACCTTC. Its translation: CASSEEDRYYGYTF.

The chain carries TRBV24-1 and TRBJ2-3; no reliable D call. Germline CDR1 is KGHDR and CDR2 is SFDVKD. Trimming pared 7 bases from V and 3 bases from J, leaving 16 bases between. This CDR3 has 15 residues. In DNA, the CDR3 is TGTGCCACCAGCCAGGCCGATCCGAGAACAGATACGCAGTATTTT. Its translation: CATSQADPRTDTQYF.

This rearrangement joins TRBV6-5 to TRBJ1-1, with 7 bases that match TRBD1. V lost 8 bases to trimming and J lost 4 bases; unmatched junction nucleotides: 4. The CDR3 has 12 residues. Germline assignment: CDR1 MNHEY and CDR2 SVGAGI. Here the CDR3 reads CASHGTATEAFF. The DNA of the CDR3 is TGTGCCAGCCACGGGACAGCCACTGAAGCTTTCTTT.

The chain carries TRBV6-1 and TRBJ2-2, with TRBD2 matching 11 bases. The CDR3 consists of 18 residues. V gave up 2 bases and J gave up 4 bases; unmatched junction bases: 9. Germline V gene lookup returns CDR1 MNHNS and CDR2 SASEGT. CDR3 coding DNA: TGTGCCAGCAGTGAATATAGCGGGGGGGCCCGGAGCACCGGGGAGCTGTTTTTT. Amino acid sequence: CASSEYSGGARSTGELFF.

The V and J genes are TRBV7-2 and TRBJ2-3; possible D gene TRBD2, 6 bases. Trimming took off 1 base at V and 1 base at J, with 12 bases between the two ends. Germline V gene lookup returns CDR1 SGHTA and CDR2 FQGNSA. The CDR3 totals 16 residues. The CDR3 protein is CASSLVFGGGTDTQYF. The CDR3 coding sequence is TGTGCCAGCAGCTTAGTTTTCGGCGGGGGCACAGATACGCAGTATTTT. The full variable domain, its missing parts supplied by reference TRBV7-2 and TRBJ2-3, is GAGVSQSPSNKVTEKGKDVELRCDPISGHTALYWYRQSLGQGLEFLIYFQGNSAPDKSGLPSDRFSAERTGGSVSTLTIQRTQQEDSAVYLCASSLVFGGGTDTQYFGPGTRLTVL.

V and J are TRBV24-1 and TRBJ2-5, with 13 bases fitting TRBD2. Germline V gene sequence: CDR1 KGHDR, CDR2 SFDVKD. The CDR3 contains 18 residues. Trimming cost V 4 bases and J 1 base; bases outside gene matches: 8. CDR3 DNA sequence: TGTGCCACCAGTGACCCCGGACTAGCGGGGGCACTCCAAGAGACCCAGTACTTC. Its protein product is CATSDPGLAGALQETQYF.

This sequence joins TRBV21-1 and TRBJ2-5; the table's D gene call, TRBD1, was not cross checked with the DNA. TRBV21-1 counts as a pseudogene. The CDR3 contains 16 residues. The CDR3 region is CASSKAQGRGRETQYF. CDR3 sequence (DNA): TGTGCCAGCAGCAAAGCGCAGGGCAGGGGTCGGGAGACCCAGTACTTC.

The rearrangement uses TRBV2 and TRBJ2-7; no clear D. The CDR3 is 14 amino acids. The V and J ends lost 3 bases and 3 bases respectively, with 12 bases between them. Germline V gene sequence: CDR1 SNHLY, CDR2 FYNNEI. The CDR3 DNA is TGTGCCAGCAGTGACAGAAGACATTACTACGAGCAGTACGTC. As protein: CASSDRRHYYEQYV.

This clone was detected once. The chain uses TRBV5-1 and TRBJ1-6, with D uncertain. The length of the CDR3 is 17 residues. The V end lost 0 bases, the J end lost 5 bases, and 15 bases lay between the germline ends. In germline, CDR1 is SGHRS, CDR2 YFSETQ. CDR3: CASSLAEYSTNNSPLHF. The CDR3 DNA follows: TGCGCCAGCAGCTTGGCAGAATATTCCACTAATAATTCACCCCTCCACTTT.

CDR3 nucleotide sequence: TGTGCCAGCAGCGTTAGCGGGGGATTCCAAGAGACCCAGTACTTC. Translated: CASSVSGGFQETQYF. The rearrangement links TRBV9 to TRBJ2-5; 9 nucleotides agree with TRBD2. With 2 bases clipped from V and 1 base from J, the junction kept 3 bases outside the gene matches. CDR3 length equals 15 residues. Germline CDR1 SGDLS, CDR2 YYNGEE.

The chain links TRBV7-2 to TRBJ2-3, with 10 bases fitting TRBD2. The CDR3 spans 15 residues. V was clipped by 5 bases and J by 5 bases; unmatched bases: 7. CDR1 and CDR2 (germline): SGHTA, FQGNSA. The CDR3 coding sequence is TGTGCCAGCAGCGTACTAGCGGGGTCCCTAGATACGCAGTATTTT. Its protein is CASSVLAGSLDTQYF.